The T cell receptor (beta chain) under discussion was sequenced for a study of cytomegalovirus exposure and HLA in healthy donors. Study-wide findings and caveats: Some V segments could not be told apart, so they were left out, TRBV6-2 and TRBV6-3 among them. Earlier analysis yielded a pattern in which most TCR beta V segments were productive about 90% or about 30% of the time. A further, later analysis showed that HLA-associated TCR beta chains (compared with equally common others) were more clonally expanded.

Worth noting for this clone: Its matching antigen is unknown.

PCR was performed using 60 Vbeta and 13 Jbeta primers. The data were produced by immunoSEQ multiplex PCR, yet TCRdb's version contains in-frame clones alone and is incomplete. Here the sample spans 150,000 to 200,000 clones, 70% to 90% being singletons. Germline V CDR1 and CDR2: SGHRS, YFSETQ. CDR3 size: 16 residues. This receptor was obtained from a man younger than 35 in good health and CMV-seropositive. Source material: PBMCs. V and J are TRBV5-1 and TRBJ2-5; 9 nucleotides match TRBD2. The DNA end favors TRBJ2-7, so the J call may be wrong. CDR3 DNA: TGCGCCAGCAGCTCTGGCGGGAGGGAGGGGATCTACGAGCAGTACTTC. It is translated as CASSSGGREGIYEQYF.